These 24 T cell receptor beta chains originate from one sample sequenced in a study of PD-L1 blockade in urothelial cancer (dated 2017 in TCRdb). Library method: the immunoSEQ multiplex PCR assay. Held by TCRdb, this immuneACCESS table contains in-frame sequences only and omits some clones. Under half of the omission traces to an unresolved V gene where checked; the cause of the rest is unknown. The sample table contains 100,000 or so clones; only one count was recorded for roughly 88% of them. In total, the top ten clones hold about 2.2% of the sample. Sequences were derived from PBMCs, sampled around atezolizumab (anti-PD-L1) treatment. The receptors were sampled from a middle-aged man with urothelial cancer.

The chain couples TRBV5-1 to TRBJ2-1, with 10 positions matching TRBD2. From germline, CDR1 is SGHRS and CDR2 YFSETQ. This CDR3 spans 15 amino acids. V was clipped by 2 bases and J by 7 bases; unmatched bases: 6. The CDR3 bases are TGCGCCAGCAGCTTAGCGGGAGGGCCGAGGAATGAGCAGTTCTTC. It codes for CASSLAGGPRNEQFF.

The gene calls are TRBV7-2 and TRBJ2-4, with D unclear. V was cut by 0 bases and J by 2 bases, with 5 bases left in between. CDR1 and CDR2 from the germline V gene are SGHTA and FQGNSA. This CDR3 spans 14 amino acids. This chain's CDR3 is CASSLASTKNIQYF. In DNA form, the CDR3 reads TGTGCCAGCAGCTTAGCCAGTACCAAAAACATTCAGTACTTC.

The CDR3 sequence: CASSRLAEVASTDTQYF. In DNA form, the CDR3 reads TGTGCCAGCAGCAGACTAGCGGAAGTAGCCTCCACAGATACGCAGTATTTT. This chain uses TRBV7-9 with TRBJ2-3; 9 bases line up with TRBD2. The CDR3 is 17 residues long. Germline CDR1 is SEHNR and CDR2 is FQNEAQ (reference sequence). Losses at the gene ends were 5 bases for V and 2 bases for J; bases not matched to a gene: 11.

This chain uses TRBV19 with TRBJ2-1, with D possibly being TRBD2 (6 bases). CDR1 is LNHDA and CDR2 is SQIVND in the germline V gene (reference sequence). V lost 3 bases and J lost 5, with 23 bases in between. The CDR3 runs 18 residues. The CDR3 sequence is CASSMDYDVTPGNNEQFF. The DNA for the CDR3 is TGTGCCAGTAGTATGGACTACGACGTAACGCCGGGGAACAATGAGCAGTTCTTC. Variable domain in full (rest from reference TRBV19 and TRBJ2-1): DGGITQSPKYLFRKEGQNVTLSCEQNLNHDAMYWYRQDPGQGLRLIYYSQIVNDFQKGDIAEGYSVSREKKESFPLTVTSAQKNPTAFYLCASSMDYDVTPGNNEQFFGPGTRLTVL.

J is TRBJ2-3 and V is TRBV6-1; the match to TRBD2 covers 14 bases. CDR1 MNHNS and CDR2 SASEGT come from the germline V gene. This CDR3 region has 15 residues. J lost 5 bases, V lost 10 bases, and 8 bases had no gene match. Here the CDR3 reads CATKTSGRALDTQYF. The CDR3 DNA follows: TGTGCCACCAAGACTAGCGGGAGGGCCCTAGATACGCAGTATTTT.

V gene TRBV4-2 combines with J gene TRBJ2-7, with a possible D match to TRBD2 (6 bases). The germline V gene has CDR1 LGHNA and CDR2 YNFKEQ. V was pared by 0 bases and J by 6 bases, with 12 bases between. CDR3 length: 14 amino acids. The CDR3 DNA reads TGTGCCAGCAGCCAAGATTTCCTAGCGTTCGAGCAGTACTTC. Translated, it gives CASSQDFLAFEQYF.

V gene TRBV7-9 combines with J gene TRBJ1-2; 10 bases align to TRBD1. Germline values: CDR1 SEHNR, CDR2 FQNEAQ (reference sequence). Germline trimming cut 0 bases from V and 7 bases from J; bases unmatched to any gene: 5. This CDR3 region has 15 residues. The chain's CDR3 is CASSLAAGQGGGYTF. The CDR3 region has the DNA TGTGCCAGCAGCTTAGCGGCAGGACAGGGGGGTGGCTACACCTTC.

Here the CDR3 reads CACREGFAQGETQYF. In DNA form, the CDR3 reads TGTGCCTGTCGGGAGGGTTTTGCGCAAGGCGAGACCCAGTACTTC. The chain couples TRBV30 to TRBJ2-5, with 8 bases aligning to TRBD2. Germline trimming cut 6 bases from V and 5 bases from J; bases unmatched to any gene: 14. There are 15 residues in the CDR3. Germline CDR1 is GTSNPN and CDR2 is SVGIG (reference sequence).

This chain joins TRBV7-8 and TRBJ1-1, with a possible D match to TRBD1 (5 bases). The CDR3 totals 13 residues. The germline gives CDR1 SGHVS, CDR2 FQNEAQ. V was pared by 10 bases and J by 0 bases, with 12 bases between. CDR3 in amino acids: CATAAGMNTEAFF. The CDR3 DNA is TGTGCCACTGCGGCAGGGATGAACACTGAAGCTTTCTTT.

The V and J genes are TRBV9 and TRBJ1-2, with D unclear. Germline V gives CDR1 SGDLS, CDR2 YYNGEE. This CDR3 spans 12 amino acids. Trimming left V 4 bases short and J 4 bases short, with 8 bases between. The CDR3 here is CASSPGFYGYTF. Written as DNA, the CDR3 is TGTGCCAGCAGCCCGGGGTTCTATGGCTACACCTTC.

This clone has just a few counts. The V call is TRBV2, the J call TRBJ1-1, with 7 bases matching TRBD1. This CDR3 comprises 13 residues. Germline V gene sequence: CDR1 SNHLY, CDR2 FYNNEI. The V gene end was trimmed by 7 bases and the J gene end by 0 bases; junction bases not matched to a gene: 2. The CDR3 protein is CASTQGVNTEAFF. CDR3 in DNA: TGTGCCAGCACTCAGGGGGTGAACACTGAAGCTTTCTTT.

The chain employs TRBV19 and TRBJ2-7, with 8 bases fitting TRBD1. The V gene's germline CDR1 is LNHDA and CDR2 SQIVND (reference sequence). This CDR3 spans 13 amino acids. V lost 6 bases to trimming and J lost 2 bases; unmatched junction nucleotides: 3. CDR3 DNA: TGTGCCAGTAGCGGACAGGGCCCCTACGAGCAGTACTTC. It translates to CASSGQGPYEQYF. Together with reference TRBV19 and TRBJ2-7, the CDR3 gives the full variable domain: DGGITQSPKYLFRKEGQNVTLSCEQNLNHDAMYWYRQDPGQGLRLIYYSQIVNDFQKGDIAEGYSVSREKKESFPLTVTSAQKNPTAFYLCASSGQGPYEQYFGPGTRLTVT.

The V call is TRBV28, the J call TRBJ2-7, with TRBD1 matching 8 bases. The V and J ends lost 5 bases and 4 bases, in that order; junction bases with no gene match: 10. The germline V gene has CDR1 MDHEN and CDR2 SYDVKM. The CDR3 has 15 amino acids. In DNA form, the CDR3 reads TGTGCCAGCAGTCCAATAGAAACAGGGGGGTACGAGCAGTACTTC. Its protein is CASSPIETGGYEQYF.

The chain couples TRBV9 to TRBJ2-2, with D maybe TRBD2 (5 bases). Germline V gene sequence: CDR1 SGDLS, CDR2 YYNGEE. The CDR3 runs 16 residues. V was shortened by 3 bases and J by 4 bases, with 16 bases between the two germline ends. The DNA for the CDR3 is TGTGCCAGCAGCGCCTCCCGAACTAGAATCACCGGGGAGCTGTTTTTT. It is translated as CASSASRTRITGELFF.

The chain combines TRBV7-3 with TRBJ2-7; D perhaps matches TRBD1 (6 bases). V was trimmed by 2 bases and J by 2 bases, leaving 10 bases between them. Germline V lookup: CDR1 SGHTA, CDR2 FQGTGA. CDR3 size: 14 residues. The CDR3 loop reads CASSLDRTPYEQYF. The CDR3 DNA reads TGTGCCAGCAGCTTAGACAGGACTCCCTACGAGCAGTACTTC. Drawing the rest from reference TRBV7-3 and TRBJ2-7, the complete variable domain is GAGVSQTPSNKVTEKGKYVELRCDPISGHTALYWYRQSLGQGPEFLIYFQGTGAADDSGLPNDRFFAVRPEGSVSTLKIQRTERGDSAVYLCASSLDRTPYEQYFGPGTRLTVT.

The chain carries TRBV6-5 and TRBJ1-1; D is possibly TRBD1 (5 bases). Trimming shortened V by 5 bases and J by 1 base, and 11 bases separated the two germline ends. The CDR3 extends over 14 amino acids. The germline V gene has CDR1 MNHEY and CDR2 SVGAGI. The CDR3 DNA sequence: TGTGCCAGCAGTGGGACTGGCAGGAACACTGAAGCTTTCTTT. Protein product: CASSGTGRNTEAFF.

This chain uses TRBV19 with TRBJ1-6; TRBD1 aligns across 8 bases. This CDR3 comprises 16 residues. The germline CDR1 and CDR2 sequences are LNHDA and SQIVND (reference sequence). Trimming removed 4 bases from V and 4 bases from J; junction bases left unmatched: 6. CDR3 sequence (DNA): TGTGCCAGTAGTACTAAAGACAGGGGTTATAATTCACCCCTCCACTTT. It is translated as CASSTKDRGYNSPLHF.

The chain has TRBV5-5 and TRBJ2-5; the D gene is possibly TRBD2 (7 bases). Trimming removed 5 bases at V and 3 bases at J, with 14 bases between. Germline-derived CDR1 and CDR2 are SGHKS and YYEKEE (reference sequence). The CDR3 spans 14 residues. CDR3 in DNA: TGTGCCAGCAGGGGGGGGCTAGCGGAAGAGACCCAGTACTTC. It codes for CASRGGLAEETQYF.

This rearrangement joins TRBV7-2 to TRBJ2-3; 10 nucleotides align to TRBD2. Germline V gives CDR1 SGHTA, CDR2 FQGNSA. Trimming at V came to 7 bases and at J to 1 base, leaving 11 bases not matched to a gene. This CDR3 comprises 17 residues. DNA of the CDR3: TGTGCCAGCAAAAAGGCTAGCGGGAGAGGGCGCACAGATACGCAGTATTTT. Translating gives CASKKASGRGRTDTQYF.

The chain uses TRBV15 and TRBJ1-4; D gene uncertain. V gave up 1 base and J gave up 8 bases, with 8 bases separating them. The germline V gene encodes CDR1 LNHNV and CDR2 YYDKDF (reference sequence). The CDR3 contains 13 residues. CDR3 amino acids: CATSRGRAEKLFF. CDR3 DNA sequence: TGTGCCACCAGCAGAGGGAGGGCCGAAAAACTGTTTTTT.

The J gene is TRBJ1-2, the V gene TRBV5-4, with a possible D match to TRBD1 (5 bases). CDR1 and CDR2 (germline): SGHNT, YYREEE (reference sequence). This CDR3 is built from 14 residues. Between the trimmed V and J ends, which lost 4 bases and 6 bases, there was a span of 16 bases. CDR3 residues: CASSARAGTDGYTF. The CDR3 region has the DNA TGTGCCAGCAGCGCCCGGGCGGGGACCGATGGCTACACCTTC.

This clone has just one count. V is TRBV19 and J is TRBJ2-6; TRBD1 agrees at 7 bases. Germline V gene data show CDR1 as LNHDA and CDR2 as SQIVND (reference sequence). CDR3 length: 15 amino acids. Trimming at V came to 4 bases and at J to 4 bases, leaving 4 bases not matched to a gene. This chain's CDR3 is CASSKQGTGANVLTF. DNA of the CDR3: TGTGCCAGTAGTAAACAGGGGACGGGGGCCAACGTCCTGACTTTC. The full variable domain, its missing parts supplied by reference TRBV19 and TRBJ2-6, is DGGITQSPKYLFRKEGQNVTLSCEQNLNHDAMYWYRQDPGQGLRLIYYSQIVNDFQKGDIAEGYSVSREKKESFPLTVTSAQKNPTAFYLCASSKQGTGANVLTFGAGSRLTVL.

This clone showed up just once. The chain is built from TRBV30 and TRBJ2-5, with 8 bases aligning to TRBD1. The CDR3 is made up of 15 amino acids. Unmatched junction bases numbered 9, after V lost 2 bases and J lost 4 bases. Germline loops: CDR1 GTSNPN, CDR2 SVGIG (reference sequence). CDR3 bases: TGTGCCTGGAGTCAAATGGGACAGGTAGGAGAGACCCAGTACTTC. It yields the protein CAWSQMGQVGETQYF.

This chain joins TRBV5-1 and TRBJ1-6, with a possible D match to TRBD1 (5 bases). CDR3 length equals 14 residues. The V end lost 4 bases, the J end lost 11 bases, and 16 bases lay between the germline ends. From germline, CDR1 is SGHRS and CDR2 YFSETQ. The CDR3 DNA reads as TGCGCCAGCAGCCCAGGCGCAGGGCAACCACCCCTCCACTTT. Translation: CASSPGAGQPPLHF.